This T cell receptor beta chain was sequenced for a study of blood T cells in healthy people across ages. Alongside a J-beta primer mix, a sample-barcoded 5' primer served in a second PCR lasting about 7 to 11 cycles. TCRdb independently ran MiXCR on the 5' RACE reads; one entry per CDR3 protein. This table holds around 1,000,000 distinct CDR3 sequences, almost 25% found once. Worth noting for this clonotype: Its antigen remains unidentified. An end of the junction differs from the germline gene, which may be a read error.

The CDR3 runs 12 residues. CDR1 MDHEN and CDR2 SYDVKM come from the germline V gene. Study findings and constraints: Correlation between TCR beta diversity and naive T cell percentage was strong. The recorded TCR beta diversity per million T cells decreased in a roughly linear manner with age. When set beside aged donors, long-lived donors presented more naive CD4+ cells and higher diversity.

The same sample was also used in a study of T cells of mothers and their children. That publication notes: Relative to unrelated pairs, biologically related mother-child dyads exhibited marginally greater, non-significant overlap.

The source of this sequence is a girl aged 2 to 9 in good health. The V and J genes are TRBV28 and TRBJ2-5; D may correspond to TRBD1 or TRBD2 (6 bases each). Sequencing input: blood. The CDR3 protein is CASSFRGVREFF. CDR3 bases: TGTGCCAGCAGTTTCAGGGGAGTTCGGGAGTTCTTC.